Following are 20 T cell receptor beta chains from one sample sequenced in a study of T-cell memory formation after mild COVID-19. One entry per CDR3 protein, called by TCRdb with MiXCR from the 5' RACE reads. The sample includes about 560,000 distinct CDR3 sequences, about a fifth of them seen just once. Input material: PBMCs or a T cell subset sorted from them (not recorded which). These TCRs come from an adult woman who had mild COVID-19 (a few samples of this study predate the infection). Cell type and time point are not known.

This clonotype was picked up a small number of times. The chain couples TRBV19 to TRBJ1-2; the D is unclear. This CDR3 has 12 amino acids. Germline V lookup: CDR1 LNHDA, CDR2 SQIVND (reference sequence). Trimming shortened V by 9 bases and J by 10 bases, and 18 bases separated the two germline ends. This CDR3 reads CASGVDPWAYTF. CDR3 DNA: TGTGCCAGCGGAGTGGACCCTTGGGCCTACACCTTC.

CDR3: CASSLEIGRDRGAFF. CDR3 sequence (DNA): TGTGCCAGCAGCCTTGAGATTGGTAGGGACAGGGGGGCTTTCTTT. The gene calls are TRBV7-9 and TRBJ1-1; 11 nucleotides agree with TRBD1. Germline CDR1 is SEHNR and CDR2 is FQNEAQ (reference sequence). V trimming: 5 bases; J trimming: 11 bases; junction bases outside the gene matches: 13. The CDR3 loop spans 15 amino acids.

This clonotype was counted only a few times. The V gene is TRBV5-1, the J gene TRBJ2-7, with a possible D match to TRBD2 (7 bases). V dropped 1 base and J dropped 3 bases, with 14 bases sitting between them. Germline lookup yields CDR1 SGHRS and CDR2 YFSETQ. CDR3 size: 15 residues. CDR3 residues: CASSLPGGVGYEQYF. The DNA of the CDR3 is TGCGCCAGCAGCTTGCCGGGGGGCGTGGGCTACGAGCAGTACTTC.

This clonotype was found a few times. The chain recombines TRBV9 with TRBJ2-1; D not resolved. Germline CDR1 reads SGDLS; CDR2 reads YYNGEE. Trimming shortened V by 5 bases and J by 15 bases, and 6 bases separated the two germline ends. The CDR3 runs 8 residues. The CDR3 coding sequence is TGTGCCAGCAGAACCATGTTCTTC. Encoded protein: CASRTMFF.

Only a few counts were recorded for this clonotype. The chain uses TRBV12-3 or TRBV12-4 and TRBJ1-2, with TRBD1 identical over 7 bases. V lost 3 bases to trimming and J lost 2 bases; unmatched junction nucleotides: 3. This CDR3 is built from 14 residues. CDR3 in DNA: TGTGCCAGCAGTTTTGGGACAGAAAACTATGGCTACACCTTC. This encodes CASSFGTENYGYTF.

This clonotype appeared a few times. V gene TRBV6-5 combines with J gene TRBJ2-1; TRBD2 matches 11 bases. V was pared by 4 bases and J by 5 bases, with 4 bases of the junction left unmatched. The CDR3 sequence is 15 residues long. Germline CDR1 and CDR2: MNHEY and SVGAGI. CDR3 region: CASSSPSGGHNEQFF. For the CDR3, the DNA is TGTGCCAGCAGTTCACCTAGCGGGGGGCACAATGAGCAGTTCTTC.

This clonotype showed up just a few times. The chain links TRBV4-1 to TRBJ1-5; 8 bases fit TRBD1. The CDR3 sequence is 19 residues long. Germline V CDR1 and CDR2: MGHRA, YSYEKL. The V gene end was trimmed by 1 base and the J gene end by 0 bases; junction bases not matched to a gene: 11. CDR3 bases: TGCGCCAGCAGCCAAGTCGGTGTCAGGGGGCTTCGTAGCAATCAGCCCCAGCATTTT. It codes for CASSQVGVRGLRSNQPQHF.

In this sample, this clonotype turned up a few times. CDR3 protein: CASSVASEQFF. The CDR3 nucleotides read TGTGCCAGCAGCGTAGCCTCTGAGCAGTTCTTC. The chain recombines TRBV9 with TRBJ2-1; D gene uncertain. CDR1 and CDR2 from the germline V gene are SGDLS and YYNGEE. Trimming cost V 0 bases and J 9 bases, with 4 bases left between them. The CDR3 spans 11 residues.

The chain uses TRBV29-1 and TRBJ2-7; tentative D call: TRBD1 (6 bases). The CDR3 has 14 residues. Germline V gene lookup returns CDR1 SQVTM and CDR2 ANQGSEA. With 4 bases removed from V and 9 bases from J, the gap between germline ends came to 22 bases. The CDR3 is CSVATGLPEFGQYF. The CDR3 DNA is TGCAGCGTTGCCACAGGGCTCCCTGAATTCGGGCAGTACTTC.

This clonotype was seen repeatedly, ten times or more. The junction departs from the called germline gene at one end, perhaps through a read error. The CDR3, as DNA: TGCGCCAGCAGCCGGACAGCGAACACTGAAGCTTTCTTT. Protein: CASSRTANTEAFF. The chain couples TRBV3-1 to TRBJ1-1; D might be TRBD1 (6 bases). From germline, CDR1 is LGHDT and CDR2 YNNKEL (reference sequence). The CDR3 has 13 residues.

V and J are TRBV5-6 and TRBJ2-7; 8 bases are shared with TRBD1. Germline CDR1 is SGHDT and CDR2 is YYEEEE. The CDR3 is 13 residues long. Losses at the gene ends were 5 bases for V and 2 bases for J; bases not matched to a gene: 3. The CDR3 region has the DNA TGTGCCAGCAGACGGACAGGGCCCTACGAGCAGTACTTC. Amino acids: CASRRTGPYEQYF.

This clonotype was observed a few times. The V call is TRBV24-1, the J call TRBJ1-6; D is uncertain. The V gene's germline CDR1 is KGHDR and CDR2 SFDVKD. The CDR3 loop spans 13 amino acids. V lost 5 bases and J lost 8, with 9 bases in between. The CDR3 region has the DNA TGTGCCACCAGTGTTCGGTTCTATTCACCCCTCCACTTT. It is translated as CATSVRFYSPLHF.

CDR3 bases: TGTGCCAGCAGTCCAACTGACTGGGGTGAGCAGTTCTTC. Protein: CASSPTDWGEQFF. The rearrangement joins TRBV6-2 or TRBV6-3 to TRBJ2-1; D call uncertain. Between the trimmed V and J ends, which lost 5 bases and 9 bases, there was a span of 14 bases. The CDR3 contains 13 residues. Germline CDR1 is MNHEY and CDR2 is SVGEGT.

In its sample, this clonotype was seen a few times. The chain has TRBV7-2 and TRBJ1-2, with 10 bases aligning to TRBD1. The CDR3 totals 14 residues. Unmatched junction bases numbered 5, after V lost 3 bases and J lost 7 bases. Germline CDR1 and CDR2: SGHTA and FQGNSA. The DNA for the CDR3 is TGTGCCAGCAGCTTCACACGACAGGGGGCTGGCTACACCTTC. This codes for CASSFTRQGAGYTF.

This clonotype was detected once. V usage is TRBV7-9 and J usage is TRBJ2-3; 10 bases align to TRBD1. This CDR3 has 13 residues. CDR1 SEHNR and CDR2 FQNEAQ come from the germline V gene (reference sequence). The ends lost 10 bases at V and 4 bases at J; junction bases unmatched: 5. The CDR3 nucleotides read TGTGCCATCCCGGGACAGGGGTCAGATACGCAGTATTTT. It codes for CAIPGQGSDTQYF.

In this sample, this clonotype turned up a few times. The CDR3 bases are TGCAGCATCCGGACAGAGCTGAACACTGAAGCTTTCTTT. The encoded protein is CSIRTELNTEAFF. The chain joins TRBV29-1 to TRBJ1-1; weak D call: TRBD1 (6 bases). Germline-derived CDR1 and CDR2 are SQVTM and ANQGSEA. The V end lost 8 bases, the J end lost 0 bases, and 13 bases lay between the germline ends. The CDR3 runs 13 residues.

CDR3 protein: CASSSYGLATDTQYF. The CDR3 DNA sequence: TGTGCCAGCAGCTCCTACGGACTAGCCACAGATACGCAGTATTTT. J is TRBJ2-3 and V is TRBV7-3; 8 bases are a match to TRBD2. Germline V gives CDR1 SGHTA, CDR2 FQGTGA. The CDR3 totals 15 residues. V gave up 4 bases and J gave up 2 bases; unmatched junction bases: 5.

This clonotype was recorded many times. The chain carries TRBV7-9 and TRBJ2-1; 9 nucleotides line up with TRBD2. The J segment lost 6 bases and the V segment lost 0 bases, leaving 6 bases of the junction unmatched. The CDR3 extends over 16 amino acids. The V gene's germline CDR1 is SEHNR and CDR2 FQNEAQ (reference sequence). CDR3 sequence (DNA): TGTGCCAGCAGCTTAGCGCTAGCGGGGCTTGGCAATGAGCAGTTCTTC. Its protein is CASSLALAGLGNEQFF.

This clonotype appeared many times. In DNA, the CDR3 is TGTGCCAGCAGTGTGGGGGGAGCCCTTAACTATGGCTACACCTTC. Its translation: CASSVGGALNYGYTF. The chain uses TRBV6-1 and TRBJ1-2; a weak D match, TRBD1 (5 bases). Trimming stripped 4 bases from V and 1 base from J, with 13 bases between. Germline loops: CDR1 MNHNS, CDR2 SASEGT. CDR3 length: 15 amino acids.

The gene calls are TRBV20-1 and TRBJ2-1; no reliable D call. This CDR3 contains 10 residues. Trimming stripped 6 bases from V and 7 bases from J, with 7 bases between. From germline, CDR1 is DFQATT and CDR2 SNEGSKA (reference sequence). The CDR3 protein is CSAEGNEQFF. CDR3 bases: TGCAGTGCGGAAGGGAATGAGCAGTTCTTC.